These T cell receptor beta chains were read from a single sample in a study of OX40 agonist ivuxolimab in advanced cancers. The protocol was immunoSEQ multiplex PCR, while the TCRdb copy is restricted to in-frame clones and leaves out a portion. This table holds more than 45,000 clones, 91% found once. The source material was CD4+ or CD8+ T cells sorted from blood, sampled in a trial of the OX40 agonist ivuxolimab. The receptors derive from an adult with an advanced solid tumor such as melanoma, head and neck, liver or kidney cancer. Each CDR3 is given with its conserved first and last residue.

CSARVDEQYF	TRBV20-1	TRBJ2-7
CASSATGSGNYGYTF	TRBV6-5	TRBJ1-2
CASTPAGSAGELFF	TRBV11-2	TRBJ2-2
CASSASGSPDTQYF	TRBV6-5	TRBJ2-3
CSVSSGGLNYEQYF	TRBV29-1	TRBJ2-7
CASSEHRGAETQYF	TRBV2	TRBJ2-5
CASSQDSGAQYEAFF	TRBV4-3	TRBJ1-1
CRRGTSGRSGSYNEQFF	TRBV29-1	TRBJ2-1
CASSFGDLYEQYF	TRBV27	TRBJ2-7
CASSPTGGPGNTIYF	TRBV7-6	TRBJ1-3
CASSLRLGFDEQFF	TRBV5-1	TRBJ2-1
CASSEGPTPTYEQYF	TRBV2	TRBJ2-7
CASSQVSLTDTQYF	TRBV4-1	TRBJ2-3
CARRQGREQYF	TRBV6-5	TRBJ2-7
CASSPPGVGRAYEQYF	TRBV28	TRBJ2-7